Reported below is one T cell receptor (beta chain). Its antigen is undetermined. Use of 60 Vbeta and 13 Jbeta primers characterized the PCR. The data were produced by immunoSEQ multiplex PCR, yet TCRdb's version contains in-frame clones alone and is incomplete. The data show roughly 50,000 clones, with under 90% seen just once and roughly 3% held by the top ten. This entry comes from a study of cytomegalovirus exposure and HLA in healthy donors. Regarding the study as a whole: Across all donors, roughly uniform sequencing depth was an assumption of the presence/absence analyses.

Specimen: PBMCs. The TCR originated in a woman in her late teens or twenties in good health and CMV-seronegative.

The CDR3 bases are TGTGCCAGCAGCTTATTCCAGCGGGAGCCGAATGAGCAGTTCTTC. As protein: CASSLFQREPNEQFF. The chain joins TRBV11-2 to TRBJ2-1, with 8 positions matching TRBD2. Losses at the gene ends were 2 bases for V and 7 bases for J; bases not matched to a gene: 7. CDR1 is SGHAT and CDR2 is FQNNGV in the germline V gene. This CDR3 has 15 amino acids.